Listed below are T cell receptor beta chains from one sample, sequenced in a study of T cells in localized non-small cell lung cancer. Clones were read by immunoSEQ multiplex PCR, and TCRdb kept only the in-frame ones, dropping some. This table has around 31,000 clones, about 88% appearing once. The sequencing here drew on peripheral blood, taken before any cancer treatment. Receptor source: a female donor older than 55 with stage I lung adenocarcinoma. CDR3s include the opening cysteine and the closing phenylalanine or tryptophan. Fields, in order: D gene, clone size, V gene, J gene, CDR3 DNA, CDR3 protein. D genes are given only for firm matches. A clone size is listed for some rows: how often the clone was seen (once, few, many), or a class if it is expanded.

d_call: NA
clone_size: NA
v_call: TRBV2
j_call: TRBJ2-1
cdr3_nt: TGTGCCAGCAGAACTACAAACAATGAGCAGTTCTTC
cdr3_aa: CASRTTNNEQFF

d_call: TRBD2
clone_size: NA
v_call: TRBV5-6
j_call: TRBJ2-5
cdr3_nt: TGTGCCAGCAGCTCGGGACTAGCGGTCCAAGAGACCCAGTACTTC
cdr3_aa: CASSSGLAVQETQYF

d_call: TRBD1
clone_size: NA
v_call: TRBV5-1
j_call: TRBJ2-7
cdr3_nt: TGCGCCAGCAGCACAGGGGTCTACGAGCAGTACTTC
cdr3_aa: CASSTGVYEQYF

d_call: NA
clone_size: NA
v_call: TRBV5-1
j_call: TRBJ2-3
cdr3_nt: TGCGCCACCGCCGTTGGGGACTCCGGCACAGATACGCAGTATTTT
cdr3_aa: CATAVGDSGTDTQYF

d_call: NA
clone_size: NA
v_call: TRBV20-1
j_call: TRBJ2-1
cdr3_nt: TGCAGTGGAGAGCGGTACAATGAGCAGTTCTTC
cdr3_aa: CSGERYNEQFF

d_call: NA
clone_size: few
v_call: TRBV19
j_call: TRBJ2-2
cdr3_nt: TGTGCCAGTAGTATGGGGCAGCCTGGCCGGGAGCTGTTTTTT
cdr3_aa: CASSMGQPGRELFF

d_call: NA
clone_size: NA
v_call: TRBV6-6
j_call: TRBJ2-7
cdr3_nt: TGTGCCAGCAGTTACTCGGAAGAAACCTACGAGCAGTACTTC
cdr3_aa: CASSYSEETYEQYF

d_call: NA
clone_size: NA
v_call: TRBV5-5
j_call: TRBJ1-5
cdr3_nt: TGTGCCAGCAGCCTATCTGGACCGCTTCAGCCCCAGCATTTT
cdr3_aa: CASSLSGPLQPQHF

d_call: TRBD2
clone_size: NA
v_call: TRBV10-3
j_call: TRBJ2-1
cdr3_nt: TGTGCCATCACCAGCGGGAGTAGCCATGAGCAGTTCTTC
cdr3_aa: CAITSGSSHEQFF

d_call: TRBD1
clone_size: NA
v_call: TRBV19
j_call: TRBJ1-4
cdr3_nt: TGTGCCAGTAGCCGGACAGGGCTACCTGCAACTAATGAAAAACTGTTTTTT
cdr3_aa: CASSRTGLPATNEKLFF

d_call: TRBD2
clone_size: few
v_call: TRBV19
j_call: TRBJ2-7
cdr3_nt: TGTGCCAGTAGTATAAGGCTCGGACTAGCGGGAGGGGGATACGAGCAGTACTTC
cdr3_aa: CASSIRLGLAGGGYEQYF

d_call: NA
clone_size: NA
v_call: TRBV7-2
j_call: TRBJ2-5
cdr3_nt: TGTGCCAGCAGCTCGAGGGTGGTAGCGTCGGAGACCCAGTACTTC
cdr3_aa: CASSSRVVASETQYF

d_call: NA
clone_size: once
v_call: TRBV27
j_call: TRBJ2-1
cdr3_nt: TGTGCCAGTACCGGGAACTACAATGAGCAGTTCTTC
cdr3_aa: CASTGNYNEQFF

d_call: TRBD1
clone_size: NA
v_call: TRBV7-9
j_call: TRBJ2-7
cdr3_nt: TGTGCCAGCAGCTTAGGGCAGGGGGCGTATGTTTCCTACGAGCAGTACTTC
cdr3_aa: CASSLGQGAYVSYEQYF

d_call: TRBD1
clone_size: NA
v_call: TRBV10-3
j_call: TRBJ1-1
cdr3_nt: TGTGCCATCAAGTCGACAGGGGGGAACACTGAAGCTTTCTTT
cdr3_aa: CAIKSTGGNTEAFF

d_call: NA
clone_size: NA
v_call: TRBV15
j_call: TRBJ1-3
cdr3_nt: TGTGCCACAACCAACAGGGTCTCTGGAAACACCATATATTTT
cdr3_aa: CATTNRVSGNTIYF

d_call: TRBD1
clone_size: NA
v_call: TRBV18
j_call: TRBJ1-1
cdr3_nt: TGTGCCAGCTCACCGGGACAGGCTGGTTTGGACACTGAAGCTTTCTTT
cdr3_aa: CASSPGQAGLDTEAFF

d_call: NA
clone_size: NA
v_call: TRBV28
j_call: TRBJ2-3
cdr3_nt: TGTGCCAGCAGTTCTCAGGGGTTCCCAGATACGCAGTATTTT
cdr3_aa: CASSSQGFPDTQYF

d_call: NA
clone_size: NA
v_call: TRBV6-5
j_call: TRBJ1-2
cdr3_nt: TGTGCCAGCAGTTACTCGGCGCTGTGGCAGGGAGGCTACACCTTC
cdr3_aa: CASSYSALWQGGYTF

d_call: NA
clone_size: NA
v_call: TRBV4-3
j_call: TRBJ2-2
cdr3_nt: TGCGCCAGCAGCCACGATCGGCGTACCGGGGAGCTGTTTTTT
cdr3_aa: CASSHDRRTGELFF

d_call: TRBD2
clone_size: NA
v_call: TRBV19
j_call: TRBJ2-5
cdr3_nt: TGTGCCAGTAGTGGCAGCGGAGTAGCGGGAGCTGAGACCCAGTACTTC
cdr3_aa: CASSGSGVAGAETQYF

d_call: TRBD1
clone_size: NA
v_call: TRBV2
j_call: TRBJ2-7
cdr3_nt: TGTGCCAGCAGTGTACACCACCGGGACAGAGATTCCTACGAGCAGTACTTC
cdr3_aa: CASSVHHRDRDSYEQYF

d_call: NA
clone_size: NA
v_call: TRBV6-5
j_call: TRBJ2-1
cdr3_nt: TGTGCCAGCAGTTACCAAATGGCGTACAATGAGCAGTTCTTC
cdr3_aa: CASSYQMAYNEQFF

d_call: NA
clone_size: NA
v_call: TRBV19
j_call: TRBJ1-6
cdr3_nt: TGTGCCAGTAGTATTTCAGGGGCAGGGCAATCACCCCTCCACTTT
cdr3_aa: CASSISGAGQSPLHF

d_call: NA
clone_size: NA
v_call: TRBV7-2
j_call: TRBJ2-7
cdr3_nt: TGTGCCAGCAGCCAGAGTTGGGGTAACTACGAGCAGTACTTC
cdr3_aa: CASSQSWGNYEQYF

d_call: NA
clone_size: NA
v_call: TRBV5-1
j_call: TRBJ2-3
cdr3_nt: TGCGCCAGCAGCCTCCTAGCAGGGTCAGATACGCAGTATTTT
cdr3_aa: CASSLLAGSDTQYF

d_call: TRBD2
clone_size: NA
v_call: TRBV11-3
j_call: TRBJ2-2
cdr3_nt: TGTGCCAGCAGCTTAAGGCTAGCGGGAGACACCGGGGAGCTGTTTTTT
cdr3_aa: CASSLRLAGDTGELFF

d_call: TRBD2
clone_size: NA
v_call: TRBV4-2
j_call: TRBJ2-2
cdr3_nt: TGTGCCAGCAGCCAAACTAGCGGGAGGGTTACCGGGGAGCTGTTTTTT
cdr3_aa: CASSQTSGRVTGELFF

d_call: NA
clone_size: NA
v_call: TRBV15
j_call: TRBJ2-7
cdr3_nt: TGTGCCACCAGCAGAGATGGGCAGGGCTACGAGCAGTACTTC
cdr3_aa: CATSRDGQGYEQYF

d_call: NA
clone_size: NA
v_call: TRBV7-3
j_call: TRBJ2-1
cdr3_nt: TGTGCCAGCAGCCCCCCAATACGAAGGGACCGAGGCCCGTTCTTC
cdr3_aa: CASSPPIRRDRGPFF

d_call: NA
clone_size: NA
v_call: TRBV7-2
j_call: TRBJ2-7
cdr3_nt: TGTGCCAGCAGCTTAATACGGGGGGCGGAGCAGTACTTC
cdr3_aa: CASSLIRGAEQYF

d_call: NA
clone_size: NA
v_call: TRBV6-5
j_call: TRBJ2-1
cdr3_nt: TGTGCCAGCAGCTACGGATCTAGCTCCTACAATGAGCAGTTCTTC
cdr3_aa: CASSYGSSSYNEQFF

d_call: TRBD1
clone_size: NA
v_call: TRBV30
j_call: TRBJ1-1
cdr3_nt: TGTGCCTGGAGTGTTAAACTGCCGGGACAGGGGAGTACAGCTTTCTTT
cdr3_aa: CAWSVKLPGQGSTAFF

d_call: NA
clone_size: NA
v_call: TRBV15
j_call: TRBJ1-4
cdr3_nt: TGTGCCACCAGCAGAGAGAAGGGGGGTAATGAAAAACTGTTTTTT
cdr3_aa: CATSREKGGNEKLFF

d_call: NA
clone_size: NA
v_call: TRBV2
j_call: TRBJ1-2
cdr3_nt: TGTGCCAGCAGGGAGGACTATGGCTACACCTTC
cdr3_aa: CASREDYGYTF

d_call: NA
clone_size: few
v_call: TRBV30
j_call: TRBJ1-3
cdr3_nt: TGTGCCTGGAGCGTCCCGGCGGCTGGAAACACCATATATTTT
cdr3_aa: CAWSVPAAGNTIYF

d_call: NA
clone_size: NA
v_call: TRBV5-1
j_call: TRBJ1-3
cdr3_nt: TGCGCCAGCAGCTTAAAGGGCGTAGGGGCTGGAAACACCATATATTTT
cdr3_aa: CASSLKGVGAGNTIYF

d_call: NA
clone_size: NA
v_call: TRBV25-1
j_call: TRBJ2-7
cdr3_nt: TGTGCCAGCAGTAGAACGGTGGGCCCCTACGAGCAGTACTTC
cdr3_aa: CASSRTVGPYEQYF

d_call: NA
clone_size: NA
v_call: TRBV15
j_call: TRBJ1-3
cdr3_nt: TGTGCCACCAGGGTCAGCTCTGGAAACACCATATATTTT
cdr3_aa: CATRVSSGNTIYF

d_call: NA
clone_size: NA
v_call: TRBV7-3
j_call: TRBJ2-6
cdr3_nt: TGTGCCAGCGCCTGGGATTCTGGGGCCAACGTCCTGACTTTC
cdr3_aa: CASAWDSGANVLTF

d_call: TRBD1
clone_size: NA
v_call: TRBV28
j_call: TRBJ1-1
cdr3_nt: TGTGCCAGCAGTTTACGCCTCGGGACAGGTAACACTGAAGCTTTCTTT
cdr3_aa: CASSLRLGTGNTEAFF

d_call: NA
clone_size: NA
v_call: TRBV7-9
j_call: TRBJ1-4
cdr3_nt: TGTGCCAGCAGCCACAACAAGCTGTTTTTT
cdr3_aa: CASSHNKLFF

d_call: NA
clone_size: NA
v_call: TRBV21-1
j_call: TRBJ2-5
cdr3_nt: TGTGCCAGCCCGGACAGTTCTAGCGGGAGGACGGAGACCCAGTACTTC
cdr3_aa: CASPDSSSGRTETQYF

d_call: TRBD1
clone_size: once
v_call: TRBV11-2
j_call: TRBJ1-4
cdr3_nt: TGTGCCAGCAGGCGTACAGGGGAGACTAATGAAAAACTGTTTTTT
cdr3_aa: CASRRTGETNEKLFF